What follows are 13 T cell receptor beta chains derived from one specimen sequenced in a study of T cells after yellow fever vaccination. TCRdb independently ran MiXCR on the 5' RACE reads; one entry per CDR3 protein. The repertoire holds hundreds of thousands of distinct CDR3 sequences, with less than 20% as singletons. The material was PBMCs, obtained about 5 days after the first yellow fever vaccination. The receptor source for this set is a man between 18 and 35 years old who received the YFV17D yellow fever vaccine.

The chain employs TRBV5-4 and TRBJ1-1, with D perhaps matching TRBD1 (6 bases). Trimming took 3 bases from V and 6 from J, leaving 12 bases between them. Germline V gene sequence: CDR1 SGHNT, CDR2 YYREEE (reference sequence). The CDR3 runs 13 residues. CDR3 coding DNA: TGTGCCAGCAGCTGGGACACGGGTGCTGAAGCTTTCTTT. This gives the protein CASSWDTGAEAFF. The entire variable domain, with the rest obtained from reference TRBV5-4 and TRBJ1-1, is as follows: ETGVTQSPTHLIKTRGQQVTLRCSSQSGHNTVSWYQQALGQGPQFIFQYYREEENGRGNFPPRFSGLQFPNYSSELNVNALELDDSALYLCASSWDTGAEAFFGQGTRLTVV.

This clonotype was picked up one time. The chain combines TRBV18 with TRBJ1-1; D may be TRBD1 (5 bases). The length of the CDR3 is 16 residues. CDR1 is KGHSH, CDR2 LQKENI, per germline. Between the trimmed V and J ends, which lost 5 bases and 0 bases, there was a span of 16 bases. CDR3 loop: CASSFNVGGMNTEAFF. DNA of the CDR3: TGTGCCAGCTCATTCAACGTCGGGGGGATGAACACTGAAGCTTTCTTT.

This chain uses TRBV7-3 with TRBJ2-1; TRBD2 agrees at 11 bases. Per the germline V gene, CDR1 is SGHTA and CDR2 is FQGTGA. CDR3 size: 15 residues. Trimming cost V 5 bases and J 8 bases; bases outside gene matches: 8. The CDR3 DNA reads TGTGCCAGCAGCGCTCTAGCGGGGGGCCCCTATGAGCAGTTCTTC. Residues: CASSALAGGPYEQFF.

This clonotype has just one count. V is TRBV7-2 and J is TRBJ2-7, with D unclear. The germline V gene encodes CDR1 SGHTA and CDR2 FQGNSA. Trimming removed 0 bases at V and 5 bases at J, with 5 bases between. CDR3 size: 12 residues. CDR3 region: CASSLARNEQYF. For the CDR3, the DNA is TGTGCCAGCAGCTTAGCGAGGAACGAGCAGTACTTC.

The genes are TRBV27 and TRBJ2-2; 7 bases fit TRBD1. CDR1 is MNHEY and CDR2 is SMNVEV in the germline V gene (reference sequence). The CDR3 totals 15 residues. V gave up 4 bases and J gave up 4 bases; unmatched junction bases: 6. The CDR3 region is CASSSRQGVTGELFF. The CDR3 nucleotides are TGTGCCAGCAGTTCGCGACAGGGTGTCACCGGGGAGCTGTTTTTT.

Only a few counts were recorded for this clonotype. The V gene is TRBV28, the J gene TRBJ1-3; D gene uncertain. This CDR3 contains 11 residues. The germline V and J ends were trimmed by 7 bases and 3 bases, with 4 bases remaining between them. In germline, CDR1 is MDHEN, CDR2 SYDVKM. The CDR3 loop reads CASTFGNTIYF. The CDR3 bases are TGTGCCAGCACTTTTGGAAACACCATATATTTT.

This clonotype was counted between two and nine times. V and J are TRBV7-2 and TRBJ2-7, with TRBD2 matching 7 bases. V lost 3 bases, J lost 2 bases, and 7 bases stayed unmatched. CDR1 is SGHTA, CDR2 FQGNSA, per germline. The CDR3 is 15 residues long. The CDR3 coding sequence is TGTGCCAGCAGCTTGGGGGGGGGAAAAACCTACGAGCAGTACTTC. Translating gives CASSLGGGKTYEQYF. Using reference TRBV7-2 and TRBJ2-7 for the parts outside the CDR3, the full variable domain is GAGVSQSPSNKVTEKGKDVELRCDPISGHTALYWYRQSLGQGLEFLIYFQGNSAPDKSGLPSDRFSAERTGGSVSTLTIQRTQQEDSAVYLCASSLGGGKTYEQYFGPGTRLTVT.

The chain joins TRBV5-1 to TRBJ2-5; 10 bases are a match to TRBD2. The length of the CDR3 is 17 residues. From germline, CDR1 is SGHRS and CDR2 YFSETQ. The V segment lost 1 base and the J segment 4 bases; nucleotides outside the gene matches: 10. The CDR3 reads CASSLWQLAGTRETQYF. The CDR3 DNA reads TGCGCCAGCAGCTTGTGGCAACTAGCGGGGACCCGAGAGACCCAGTACTTC.

The rearrangement joins TRBV20-1 to TRBJ1-3; 8 nucleotides agree with TRBD1. Trimming cost V 3 bases and J 0 bases; bases outside gene matches: 1. There are 14 residues in the CDR3. Germline assignment: CDR1 DFQATT and CDR2 SNEGSKA (reference sequence). The chain's CDR3 is CSASQGASGNTIYF. CDR3 DNA sequence: TGCAGTGCTAGTCAGGGGGCCTCTGGAAACACCATATATTTT.

The V and J genes are TRBV7-2 and TRBJ2-1; TRBD2 agrees at 8 bases. The V and J ends lost 4 bases and 3 bases, in that order; junction bases with no gene match: 5. CDR3 length equals 15 residues. Germline V gene lookup returns CDR1 SGHTA and CDR2 FQGNSA. The CDR3 sequence: CASSSGGAVYNEQFF. CDR3 bases: TGTGCCAGCAGCTCCGGGGGGGCCGTCTACAATGAGCAGTTCTTC.

This clonotype was detected a few times. This rearrangement joins TRBV5-1 to TRBJ2-6; no clear D. V lost 2 bases and J lost 0, with 12 bases in between. The CDR3 is 17 residues long. Germline assignment: CDR1 SGHRS and CDR2 YFSETQ. CDR3 protein: CASSFEAKPSGANVLTF. The DNA of the CDR3 is TGCGCCAGCAGCTTCGAGGCGAAACCCTCTGGGGCCAACGTCCTGACTTTC.

This clonotype was observed a few times. The V and J genes are TRBV12-3 or TRBV12-4 and TRBJ2-3; 11 bases line up with TRBD2. This CDR3 comprises 16 residues. J gave up 6 bases and V 2 bases, and 7 bases lay outside the gene matches. CDR3 DNA: TGTGCCAGCAGTTTAAGGCTAGCGGGGGGTGGGGATACGCAGTATTTT. Its translation: CASSLRLAGGGDTQYF.

This clonotype was observed many times. The J gene is TRBJ1-2, the V gene TRBV6-1, with no clear D. V lost 7 bases, J lost 2 bases, and 11 bases lay in between. CDR1 and CDR2 from the germline V gene are MNHNS and SASEGT. The CDR3 is 13 amino acids. The CDR3 protein is CASTPGENYGYTF. The DNA of the CDR3 is TGTGCCAGCACCCCGGGCGAAAACTATGGCTACACCTTC.